This T cell receptor (beta chain) was recovered during a study of T cells in Graves' hyperthyroidism and ophthalmopathy. Ophthalmopathy cases scored 3 or more on the Clinical Activity Score and 4 or more on NOSPECS grade, with duration below 3 months. Each 10 ml fresh peripheral blood draw supplied the PBMCs. J gave up 5 bases and V 6 bases, and 1 base lay outside the gene matches. The CDR3 spans 12 residues. The germline gives CDR1 ENHRY, CDR2 SYGVKD. RNA transcripts served as the template for amplifying TCR beta CDR3 regions. HTBI primers were used for first-round RT-PCR of the TCR CDR3. From the multiplex PCR reads, TCRdb called clonotypes with MiXCR, one entry per CDR3 protein. There are under 500,000 distinct CDR3 sequences in the sample; roughly 13% occur only once, and around 30% lies in the top ten. This clonotype was seen ten or more times.

The chain has TRBV10-3 and TRBJ2-7; TRBD1 aligns across 10 bases. The sequencing sample was made of blood. This sequence was found in a man aged 45-65 years with Graves' ophthalmopathy. The CDR3 nucleotides are TGTGCCATCAGGGGGACAGGGGACGAGCAGTACTTC. Encoded protein: CAIRGTGDEQYF.